This T cell receptor (beta chain) is drawn from a study of CD8+ T cells in alopecia areata. In alopecia areata patients, both lesional scalp punch biopsies and peripheral blood were collected. cDNA serving as the sequencing template came from extracted, reverse transcribed RNA. Libraries were prepared by immunoSEQ multiplex PCR; TCRdb keeps only in-frame clonotypes and omits some of them. The table shows about 12,000 clones, with about 53% occurring only once. Sequenced sample: skin. The sequence came from a human donor with alopecia areata.

The CDR3 sequence: CAWSVRLAGGSYEQYF. Written as DNA, the CDR3 is TGTGCCTGGAGTGTACGACTAGCGGGGGGGTCCTACGAGCAGTACTTC. The chain recombines TRBV30 with TRBJ2-7; 14 bases match TRBD2. After removal of 0 bases from V and 1 base from J, the junction contained 2 bases not matched to a gene. Germline loops: CDR1 GTSNPN, CDR2 SVGIG (reference sequence). The CDR3 spans 16 residues.